These 29 T cell receptor beta chains originate from one sample sequenced in a study of T cells after posttransplantation cyclophosphamide. TCRdb's copy holds only in-frame clones and misses some; the assay was immunoSEQ multiplex PCR. The table lists thousands of clones, about 84% of them singletons. A marrow graft followed busulfan-fludarabine conditioning, with cyclophosphamide on days +3 and +4. The specimen comprised PBMCs, sampled after allogeneic stem cell transplant with posttransplant cyclophosphamide. The receptors shown here come from a female patient aged 35-55 years who received an allogeneic stem cell transplant from an unrelated donor, was CMV-positive, and had no GVHD. Certain T cells may be donor cells from the graft.

V usage is TRBV14 and J usage is TRBJ2-2, with a tentative D call TRBD1 (6 bases). Trimming cost V 0 bases and J 5 bases, with 22 bases left between them. CDR3 length equals 19 residues. Looked up from germline, CDR1 is SGHDN and CDR2 is FVKESK. CDR3 DNA sequence: TGTGCCAGCAGCCAAGATTATAGATCGAGAGGGGGAAGGACCGGGGAGCTGTTTTTT. Its protein product is CASSQDYRSRGGRTGELFF.

The gene calls are TRBV5-4 and TRBJ2-3; TRBD2 matches at 9 bases. The CDR3 spans 14 residues. Trimming took 7 bases from V and 2 from J; bases not matched to a gene: 5. In germline, CDR1 is SGHNT, CDR2 YYREEE (reference sequence). CDR3 DNA: TGTGCCAGCCGGGCTAGCGGGGACACAGATACGCAGTATTTT. Translated: CASRASGDTDTQYF. The entire variable domain, with the rest obtained from reference TRBV5-4 and TRBJ2-3, is as follows: ETGVTQSPTHLIKTRGQQVTLRCSSQSGHNTVSWYQQALGQGPQFIFQYYREEENGRGNFPPRFSGLQFPNYSSELNVNALELDDSALYLCASRASGDTDTQYFGPGTRLTVL.

The genes are TRBV5-4 and TRBJ2-2; TRBD2 agrees at 8 bases. This CDR3 is built from 16 residues. V was clipped by 0 bases and J by 5 bases; unmatched bases: 6. The germline CDR1 and CDR2 sequences are SGHNT and YYREEE (reference sequence). Here the CDR3 reads CASSLAGGARTGELFF. The CDR3, as DNA: TGTGCCAGCAGCTTGGCCGGGGGGGCGCGAACCGGGGAGCTGTTTTTT.

The chain couples TRBV9 to TRBJ2-3; D might be TRBD2 (5 bases). V lost 6 bases and J 6 bases, leaving 14 bases between the germline ends. Germline-derived CDR1 and CDR2 are SGDLS and YYNGEE. The CDR3 has 13 amino acids. The DNA for the CDR3 is TGTGCCAGCACCAGAGGGCAGCTCGATACGCAGTATTTT. Translated, it gives CASTRGQLDTQYF. Complete variable domain (other parts from reference TRBV9 and TRBJ2-3): DSGVTQTPKHLITATGQRVTLRCSPRSGDLSVYWYQQSLDQGLQFLIQYYNGEERAKGNILERFSAQQFPDLHSELNLSSLELGDSALYFCASTRGQLDTQYFGPGTRLTVL.

The V gene is TRBV25-1, the J gene TRBJ2-6; 7 nucleotides agree with TRBD2. CDR1 and CDR2 from the germline V gene are MGHDK and SYGVNS. V lost 1 base, J lost 2 bases, and 2 bases stayed unmatched. This CDR3 is built from 16 residues. The CDR3, as DNA: TGTGCCAGCAGTGAATGGGAGGGGCCTGGGGCCAACGTCCTGACTTTC. This encodes CASSEWEGPGANVLTF.

With regard to this clone: Other nucleotide sequences in the sample specify the same CDR3. The rearrangement links TRBV4-1 to TRBJ1-6; D is unclear. Germline CDR1 is MGHRA and CDR2 is YSYEKL. V gave up 1 base and J gave up 13 bases, with 20 bases separating them. The length of the CDR3 is 16 residues. CDR3 nucleotides: TGCGCCAGCAGCCAAGGGTCTGGGGAGGTATTCTCCCCCCTCCACTTT. Its translation: CASSQGSGEVFSPLHF.

V is TRBV29-1 and J is TRBJ1-4; D may be TRBD1 (5 bases). This CDR3 region has 13 residues. The germline V gene encodes CDR1 SQVTM and CDR2 ANQGSEA. Trimming pared 5 bases from V and 7 bases from J, leaving 14 bases between. This CDR3 reads CSVLLSGGEKLFF. The CDR3 DNA reads TGCAGCGTTTTGTTAAGCGGGGGTGAAAAACTGTTTTTT. Together with reference TRBV29-1 and TRBJ1-4, the CDR3 gives the full variable domain: SAVISQKPSRDICQRGTSLTIQCQVDSQVTMMFWYRQQPGQSLTLIATANQGSEATYESGFVIDKFPISRPNLTFSTLTVSNMSPEDSSIYLCSVLLSGGEKLFFGSGTQLSVL.

This clone has only one observation. The J gene is TRBJ2-3, the V gene TRBV18, with D tentatively TRBD1 (5 bases). This CDR3 region has 13 residues. The germline V gene encodes CDR1 KGHSH and CDR2 LQKENI. V was shortened by 5 bases and J by 4 bases, with 10 bases between the two germline ends. The CDR3 sequence is CASSLAGPDTQYF. The CDR3 DNA reads as TGTGCCAGCTCATTGGCAGGGCCAGATACGCAGTATTTT.

CDR3 sequence reads: CASSQDMNQPQHF. CDR3 nucleotides: TGCGCCAGCAGCCAAGATATGAATCAGCCCCAGCATTTT. The chain links TRBV4-3 to TRBJ1-5, with D uncertain. This CDR3 is 13 amino acids long. Per germline, CDR1 LGHNA and CDR2 YSLEER. V was trimmed by 0 bases and J by 4 bases, leaving 4 bases between them.

This clone was observed a handful of times. This chain's CDR3 is CASSRGVGPLHF. The CDR3 nucleotides are TGTGCCAGTAGTAGGGGGGTCGGGCCCCTCCACTTT. The chain combines TRBV19 with TRBJ1-6; D perhaps matches TRBD1 (5 bases). In germline, CDR1 is LNHDA, CDR2 SQIVND (reference sequence). Between the trimmed V and J ends, which lost 4 bases and 13 bases, there was a span of 11 bases. The length of the CDR3 is 12 residues.

This clone was detected a few times. This chain links TRBV2 with TRBJ1-2; 7 bases agree with TRBD1. Germline V gene lookup returns CDR1 SNHLY and CDR2 FYNNEI. CDR3 length: 15 amino acids. Trimming took 6 bases from V and 7 from J; bases not matched to a gene: 14. The CDR3 coding sequence is TGTGCCAGCAGCACCTTTGGAGGGGGCGATGGTGGCTACACCTTC. It specifies CASSTFGGGDGGYTF.

The chain employs TRBV7-2 and TRBJ2-5; 7 bases map to TRBD1. Germline V gene sequence: CDR1 SGHTA, CDR2 FQGNSA. The J segment lost 4 bases and the V segment lost 5 bases, leaving 10 bases of the junction unmatched. CDR3 length: 15 amino acids. In DNA, the CDR3 is TGTGCCAGCAGCCAGGGACAGTCCCCCGGAGAGACCCAGTACTTC. The encoded protein is CASSQGQSPGETQYF.

The J gene is TRBJ2-3, the V gene TRBV18, with 7 bases aligning to TRBD1. This CDR3 has 14 residues. V gave up 0 bases and J gave up 6 bases; unmatched junction bases: 3. CDR1 is KGHSH and CDR2 is LQKENI in the germline V gene. CDR3 sequence (DNA): TGTGCCAGCTCACCACCTTCGACAGGGGATACGCAGTATTTT. This translates into CASSPPSTGDTQYF.

This clone was counted once. The chain is built from TRBV10-3 and TRBJ1-2; TRBD1 agrees at 7 bases. CDR1 is ENHRY and CDR2 is SYGVKD in the germline V gene. The CDR3 length is 16 residues. J was trimmed by 2 bases and V by 0 bases; bases with no gene match: 6. The CDR3 here is CAISESRDSLNYGYTF. For the CDR3, the DNA is TGTGCCATCAGTGAGTCTAGGGACAGCCTGAACTATGGCTACACCTTC.

Only a few counts were recorded for this clone. The rearrangement links TRBV5-5 to TRBJ1-1, with D possibly TRBD1 on 5 matching bases. Germline-derived CDR1 and CDR2 are SGHKS and YYEKEE (reference sequence). CDR3 size: 12 residues. Trimming pared 4 bases from V and 5 bases from J, leaving 9 bases between. This CDR3 reads CASSGGGTEAFF. The CDR3 nucleotides read TGTGCCAGCAGCGGGGGAGGAACTGAAGCTTTCTTT.

The chain uses TRBV7-2 and TRBJ1-5; D is unresolved. Trimming removed 2 bases at V and 8 bases at J, with 10 bases between. From germline, CDR1 is SGHTA and CDR2 FQGNSA. This CDR3 has 13 residues. In DNA form, the CDR3 reads TGTGCCAGCAGCTTAAGCGGTCAAAAGCCCCAGCATTTT. It yields the protein CASSLSGQKPQHF.

This clone was observed a handful of times. Written as DNA, the CDR3 is TGTGCCAGCAGCCCGGGACAGGGGCGAGAGGGAAATGGCTACACCTTC. Amino acids: CASSPGQGREGNGYTF. The chain uses TRBV7-2 and TRBJ1-2; 10 bases agree with TRBD1. In germline, CDR1 is SGHTA, CDR2 FQGNSA. The CDR3 runs 16 residues. The V segment lost 5 bases and the J segment 6 bases; nucleotides outside the gene matches: 12.

This clone was seen just once. This chain connects TRBV15 to TRBJ1-6, with a tentative D call TRBD1 (5 bases). The length of the CDR3 is 12 residues. The germline gives CDR1 LNHNV, CDR2 YYDKDF (reference sequence). Trimming took off 0 bases at V and 14 bases at J, with 8 bases between the two ends. The CDR3 nucleotides read TGTGCCACCAGCAGAGATTGGGGCACCCTCCACTTT. Translation gives CATSRDWGTLHF.

This chain joins TRBV25-1 and TRBJ1-4; TRBD1 matches 7 bases. CDR1 and CDR2 from the germline V gene are MGHDK and SYGVNS. The CDR3 consists of 14 residues. V dropped 2 bases and J dropped 8; count of bases not matched to a gene: 5. CDR3 residues: CASSEQGVLEKLFF. The CDR3 nucleotides read TGTGCCAGCAGTGAACAGGGGGTATTAGAAAAACTGTTTTTT.

V usage is TRBV7-2 and J usage is TRBJ2-3, with TRBD2 identical over 10 bases. The CDR3 covers 17 residues. With V trimmed by 1 base and J by 2 bases, 6 bases remained unmatched. Germline-derived CDR1 and CDR2 are SGHTA and FQGNSA. The CDR3 is CASSLDSGGFPTDTQYF. The CDR3 DNA sequence: TGTGCCAGCAGCTTAGATAGCGGGGGGTTTCCCACAGATACGCAGTATTTT.

The chain uses TRBV7-2 and TRBJ1-5; TRBD1 is a possible D gene (5 bases). This CDR3 spans 15 amino acids. The V and J ends lost 0 bases and 9 bases respectively, with 15 bases between them. Germline-derived CDR1 and CDR2 are SGHTA and FQGNSA. The CDR3 sequence is CASSLAAGPQGPQHF. In nucleotides, the CDR3 is TGTGCCAGCAGCTTAGCGGCGGGGCCGCAAGGGCCCCAGCATTTT.

This chain joins TRBV28 and TRBJ1-5, with D tentatively TRBD1 (5 bases). CDR3 length: 14 amino acids. Trimming cost V 3 bases and J 3 bases, with 9 bases left between them. Germline V gene lookup returns CDR1 MDHEN and CDR2 SYDVKM. The CDR3 DNA reads TGTGCCAGCAGTTTGGGGCAGTACAATCAGCCCCAGCATTTT. It yields the protein CASSLGQYNQPQHF.

Written as DNA, the CDR3 is TGTGCCAGCAGTGCCAGGGGCAGCAATCAGCCCCAGCATTTT. Translating gives CASSARGSNQPQHF. The V gene is TRBV6-5, the J gene TRBJ1-5, with D possibly TRBD1 on 6 matching bases. In germline, CDR1 is MNHEY, CDR2 SVGAGI. The CDR3 has 14 amino acids. Between the trimmed V and J ends, which lost 5 bases and 1 base, there was a span of 9 bases.

The chain has TRBV27 and TRBJ1-2; 10 nucleotides line up with TRBD1. J lost 1 base, V lost 3 bases, and 2 bases had no gene match. Germline CDR1 reads MNHEY; CDR2 reads SMNVEV (reference sequence). This CDR3 region has 15 residues. The CDR3, as DNA: TGTGCCAGCAGTTTCGGACAGGGGGTTAACTATGGCTACACCTTC. This translates into CASSFGQGVNYGYTF.

This clone came up once. The V gene is TRBV6-4, the J gene TRBJ2-1; the match to TRBD2 covers 12 bases. The CDR3 runs 15 residues. From germline, CDR1 is MRHNA and CDR2 SNTAGT. Germline trimming cut 6 bases from V and 7 bases from J; bases unmatched to any gene: 7. The CDR3 loop is CASSETSGGNNEQFF. DNA for the CDR3: TGTGCCAGCAGCGAAACTAGCGGGGGGAATAATGAGCAGTTCTTC.

The chain is built from TRBV19 and TRBJ1-2; perhaps TRBD1 as D (6 bases). Per the germline V gene, CDR1 is LNHDA and CDR2 is SQIVND (reference sequence). Trimming cost V 1 base and J 4 bases, with 10 bases left between them. This CDR3 comprises 14 residues. The CDR3 sequence is CASSIVGRGYGYTF. DNA for the CDR3: TGTGCCAGTAGTATAGTGGGCAGGGGCTATGGCTACACCTTC.

This chain joins TRBV9 and TRBJ1-1; D unclear. V lost 0 bases, J lost 4 bases, and 10 bases lay in between. CDR3 length equals 14 residues. Germline V lookup: CDR1 SGDLS, CDR2 YYNGEE. As DNA, the CDR3 is TGTGCCAGCAGCGTAGAAGGTACGGGCACTGAAGCTTTCTTT. Its translation is CASSVEGTGTEAFF.

The J gene is TRBJ2-1, the V gene TRBV7-2; D uncertain. The CDR3 length is 11 residues. Germline CDR1 is SGHTA and CDR2 is FQGNSA. The germline V and J ends were trimmed by 6 bases and 4 bases, with 4 bases remaining between them. CDR3: CASSNYNEQFF. As DNA, the CDR3 is TGTGCCAGCAGTAATTACAATGAGCAGTTCTTC.

This clone was counted a few times. The J gene is TRBJ1-1, the V gene TRBV5-1; D gene unclear. The ends were cut back, 0 bases at V and 5 bases at J, with 14 bases in the middle. Germline CDR1 and CDR2: SGHRS and YFSETQ. The CDR3 is made up of 15 amino acids. CDR3 protein: CASSLAPGSETEAFF. As DNA, the CDR3 is TGCGCCAGCAGCTTGGCGCCAGGCTCCGAGACTGAAGCTTTCTTT.